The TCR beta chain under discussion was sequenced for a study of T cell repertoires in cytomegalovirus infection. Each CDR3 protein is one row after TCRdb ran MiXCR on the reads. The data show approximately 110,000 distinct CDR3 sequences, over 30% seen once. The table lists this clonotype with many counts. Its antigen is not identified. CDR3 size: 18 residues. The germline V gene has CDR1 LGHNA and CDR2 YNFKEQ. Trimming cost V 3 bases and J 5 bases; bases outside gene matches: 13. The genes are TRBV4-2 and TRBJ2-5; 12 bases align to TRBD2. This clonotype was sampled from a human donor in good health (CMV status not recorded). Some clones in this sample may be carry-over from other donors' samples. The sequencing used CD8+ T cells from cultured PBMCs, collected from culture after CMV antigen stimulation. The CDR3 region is CASSHQLAGGPIRETQYF. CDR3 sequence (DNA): TGTGCCAGCAGCCATCAACTAGCGGGGGGCCCAATTCGGGAGACCCAGTACTTC.